This TCR beta chain was captured in a study of control samples from healthy donors and cancer patients. Measured with immunoSEQ multiplex PCR; TCRdb has only the in-frame clones, and not every one. The sample holds approximately 97,000 clones, 92% seen once. Germline CDR1 GTSNPN, CDR2 SVGIG (reference sequence). The CDR3 consists of 11 residues. Trimming removed 4 bases from V and 3 bases from J, with 4 bases in between. This receptor was taken from a woman between 18 and 30 years old in good health. The J gene is TRBJ1-3, the V gene TRBV30, with D uncertain. Sample: blood. The CDR3 sequence is CAWKIGNTIYF. The CDR3 nucleotides read TGTGCCTGGAAAATTGGAAACACCATATATTTT. The variable domain in full, with the rest retrieved from reference TRBV30 and TRBJ1-3, is SQTIHQWPATLVQPVGSPLSLECTVEGTSNPNLYWYRQAAGRGLQLLFYSVGIGQISSEVPQNLSASRPQDRQFILSSKKLLLSDSGFYLCAWKIGNTIYFGEGSWLTVV.